This TCR beta chain was sequenced in a study of T cell changes during pregnancy in multiple sclerosis. Using immunoSEQ multiplex PCR, the repertoire was profiled, and TCRdb retains in-frame clones only, with some absent. The table shows nearly 60,000 clones, with about 90% occurring only once. CDR3 length: 13 residues. CDR1 is LNHDA, CDR2 SQIVND, per germline (reference sequence). The V end was cut by 7 bases, the J end by 10 bases, with 16 bases between. Here the sequenced sample was CD4+ T cells from peripheral blood mononuclear cells, taken after pregnancy. This chain links TRBV19 with TRBJ1-4, with D possibly being TRBD1 (5 bases). This clonotype was sampled from a female donor in good health, enrolled as a control in a pregnancy study. The CDR3 is CASTGSTIGKLFF. In DNA, the CDR3 is TGTGCCAGTACAGGGTCGACAATTGGAAAACTGTTTTTT.